The 5 T cell receptor beta chains reported below all come from one sample, sequenced in a study of regulatory dendritic cells for organ transplantation. Libraries were prepared by immunoSEQ multiplex PCR; TCRdb keeps only in-frame clonotypes and omits some of them. Of roughly 5,200 clones listed, 60% to 65% are singletons. The sequencing sample was made of memory CD8+ T cells from blood. Subset indicated: CD45RO+ memory T cells. The receptors come from a human donor in good health.

The V and J genes are TRBV27 and TRBJ2-1; D possibly corresponds to TRBD1 (6 bases). The germline gives CDR1 MNHEY, CDR2 SMNVEV (reference sequence). V was clipped by 2 bases and J by 3 bases, with 11 bases between them. This CDR3 has 15 residues. The CDR3 DNA sequence: TGTGCCAGCAGTTTAGGGGGCGGGCGCTACAATGAGCAGTTCTTC. It encodes CASSLGGGRYNEQFF.

By frequency in the sample, this clone is medium-sized. The genes are TRBV10-3 and TRBJ1-1; D uncertain. The V gene's germline CDR1 is ENHRY and CDR2 SYGVKD. The CDR3 loop spans 14 amino acids. V lost 6 bases to trimming and J lost 1 base, with 12 bases between them. The CDR3 loop reads CAIRDSPQNTEAFF. The CDR3 DNA reads TGTGCCATCAGAGACTCCCCACAGAACACTGAAGCTTTCTTT.

The CDR3 DNA reads as TGTGCCAGTAGTAGCGGACTAGCGGGGATCTACGAGCAGTACTTC. It yields the protein CASSSGLAGIYEQYF. V gene TRBV19 combines with J gene TRBJ2-7; 12 nucleotides align to TRBD2. CDR1 is LNHDA, CDR2 SQIVND, per germline (reference sequence). The CDR3 has 15 residues. The junction had 4 bases not matched to a gene; V was cut back by 4 bases and J by 3 bases.

The chain links TRBV7-8 to TRBJ2-7; possibly TRBD2 for D (6 bases). This CDR3 is built from 15 residues. Per germline, CDR1 SGHVS and CDR2 FQNEAQ. V was clipped by 6 bases and J by 0 bases, with 15 bases between them. As DNA, the CDR3 is TGTGCCAGCAGAAGACTAGTCTCGGGCTCCTACGAGCAGTACTTC. It translates to CASRRLVSGSYEQYF.

This clone was seen only a few times. The chain employs TRBV19 and TRBJ2-5; no firm D call. Germline assignment: CDR1 LNHDA and CDR2 SQIVND (reference sequence). V lost 2 bases and J 2 bases, leaving 6 bases between the germline ends. The CDR3 spans 13 residues. CDR3 DNA sequence: TGTGCCAGTAGTATAAGCGTTCAAGAGACCCAGTACTTC. Amino acids: CASSISVQETQYF.